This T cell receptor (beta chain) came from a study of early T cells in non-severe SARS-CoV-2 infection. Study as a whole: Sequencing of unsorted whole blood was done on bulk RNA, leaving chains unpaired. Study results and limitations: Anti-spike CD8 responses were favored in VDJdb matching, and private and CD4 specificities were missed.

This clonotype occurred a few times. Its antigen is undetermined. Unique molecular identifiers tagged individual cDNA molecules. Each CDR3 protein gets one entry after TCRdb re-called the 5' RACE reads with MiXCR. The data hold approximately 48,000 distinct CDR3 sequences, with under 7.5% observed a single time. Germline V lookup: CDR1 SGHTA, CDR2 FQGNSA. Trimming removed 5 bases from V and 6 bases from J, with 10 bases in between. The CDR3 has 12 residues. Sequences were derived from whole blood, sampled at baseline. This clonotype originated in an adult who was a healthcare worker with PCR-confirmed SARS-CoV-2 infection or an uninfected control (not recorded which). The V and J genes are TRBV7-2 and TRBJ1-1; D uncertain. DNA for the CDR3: TGTGCCAGCAGCCCCGTAACAGCTGAAGCTTTCTTT. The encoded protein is CASSPVTAEAFF.